The present TCR beta chain was sequenced within a study of cytomegalovirus exposure and HLA in healthy donors. Nominal health characterized the donors when sampled, though unrecorded immune exposures were likely. With regard to this clone: As yet, its antigen is unknown.

Study-level points and caveats: Researchers counted about 150 TCR beta chains as cytomegalovirus-associated. A later analysis found common viral pathogens apparently linked to several of the most significant clusters. As a later analysis revealed, most CMV-associated TCR beta chains appeared HLA-restricted.

PCR involved 60 Vbeta and 13 Jbeta primers. Measured with immunoSEQ multiplex PCR; TCRdb has only the in-frame clones, and not every one. The sample consists of approximately 110,000 clones, approximately 83% of them appearing once. V lost 6 bases, J lost 0 bases, and 20 bases lay in between. This CDR3 has 17 amino acids. Germline values: CDR1 SGHNT, CDR2 YENEEA. Sequences were obtained from PBMCs. This sequence was found in a young woman in good health and CMV-seronegative. V is TRBV11-3 and J is TRBJ1-1; D possibly corresponds to TRBD1 (5 bases). The CDR3 loop reads CASSSTTSTVLNTEAFF. The CDR3 coding sequence is TGTGCCAGCAGTTCTACTACTTCGACAGTTCTGAACACTGAAGCTTTCTTT.